Listed below are T cell receptor beta chains from one sample, sequenced in a study of cytomegalovirus exposure and HLA in healthy donors. Method: immunoSEQ multiplex PCR; TCRdb's copy keeps in-frame clones and lacks some. The repertoire includes approximately 160,000 clones, 75% to 85% of them detected once, and more than 0.9% sits in the top ten. Material for sequencing was PBMCs. The receptors here all came from a girl aged 2-15 years in good health and CMV-seropositive. The CDR3 runs from the conserved cysteine through the conserved F or W. The D gene is left open where the match is weak. Some rows mark clone size as missing; the rest say once, few, many or name a class of expanded clone.

V gene,clone size,J gene,D gene,CDR3 DNA,CDR3 protein
TRBV6-1,NA,TRBJ1-1,NA,TGTGCCAGCAGTGAAGCTGGCCACACTGAAGCTTTCTTT,CASSEAGHTEAFF
TRBV19,few,TRBJ1-2,TRBD1,TGTGCCAGTAGATCACAGGGGGGAAACTATGGCTACACCTTC,CASRSQGGNYGYTF
TRBV5-4,NA,TRBJ2-7,NA,TGTGCCAGCGGGAGCCCCCCCTACGAGCAGTACTTC,CASGSPPYEQYF
TRBV5-1,NA,TRBJ2-1,NA,TGCGCCAGCAGATGGACTGCTGGGTCCTACAATGAGCAGTTCTTC,CASRWTAGSYNEQFF
TRBV28,few,TRBJ2-2,TRBD2,TGTGCCAGCAAACGGGCGGGTACTAGCGGGGGGAACACCGGGGAGCTGTTTTTT,CASKRAGTSGGNTGELFF
TRBV7-8,once,TRBJ1-5,NA,TGTGCCAGCAGCTTAAGCGGGGGAAGCAATCAGCCCCAGCATTTT,CASSLSGGSNQPQHF
TRBV9,NA,TRBJ2-7,TRBD1,TGTGCCAGCAGCCGGGGACAGAGGGGCACCTACGAGCAGTACTTC,CASSRGQRGTYEQYF
TRBV2,once,TRBJ2-7,TRBD2,TGTGCCAGCAGTGAGCTAAGTTTGGCGGGGGGGAACGAGCAGTACTTC,CASSELSLAGGNEQYF
TRBV9,NA,TRBJ2-2,NA,TGTGCCAGCAGCGTAACAGGCGCGAACACCGGGGAGCTGTTTTTT,CASSVTGANTGELFF
TRBV7-9,NA,TRBJ2-2,NA,TGTGCCAGCAGCTTGCCCCTGACAGCCACCGGGGAGCTGTTTTTT,CASSLPLTATGELFF
TRBV6-5,NA,TRBJ1-1,NA,TGTGCCAGCAATTACTCGACGGAGGGAAGTACTGAAGCTTTCTTT,CASNYSTEGSTEAFF
TRBV7-9,NA,TRBJ2-1,TRBD2,TGTGCCAGCAGCCCCGGGACTAGCGGGAGAGAAGAGCAGTTCTTC,CASSPGTSGREEQFF
TRBV27,NA,TRBJ2-1,NA,TGTGCCAGCAGTTTGGGGGGTGGGCTCCGGGTTACCTACAATGAGCAGTTCTTC,CASSLGGGLRVTYNEQFF
TRBV15,NA,TRBJ2-6,TRBD1,TGTGCCACCAGCGTCGGGAAGGGGGCCGGGGCCAACGTCCTGACTTTC,CATSVGKGAGANVLTF
TRBV10-3,NA,TRBJ2-1,TRBD2,TGTGCCATCAGCCCAGCGGGAATTAATGAGCAGTTCTTC,CAISPAGINEQFF
TRBV28,NA,TRBJ2-5,TRBD2,TGTGCCAGCAGTTCCTGGACTAGCGGGACAGAGACCCAGTACTTC,CASSSWTSGTETQYF
TRBV9,NA,TRBJ2-1,TRBD1,TGTGCCAGCGGTCCGGACTCCCAGGGGGATGAGCAGTTCTTC,CASGPDSQGDEQFF
TRBV4-1,NA,TRBJ1-3,NA,TGCGCCAGCAGCCAAGGAGACAGTGAAAGAAACACCATATATTTT,CASSQGDSERNTIYF
TRBV7-4,NA,TRBJ1-5,NA,TGTGCCAGCAGCTTAGGGGGCGAGAATAGCAATCAGCCCCAGCATTTT,CASSLGGENSNQPQHF
TRBV7-9,NA,TRBJ2-5,NA,TGTGCCAGCAGCTTCAACCTAGGACTGGACGATACTGGAGCGGCCCAGTACTTC,CASSFNLGLDDTGAAQYF
TRBV6-5,NA,TRBJ2-7,NA,TGTGCCAGCATGGGGGGGCTCGAGCAGTACTTC,CASMGGLEQYF
TRBV28,NA,TRBJ2-3,TRBD2,TGTGCCAGCAGTTTAGGGCTAGCGGGAGTTAATACGCAGTATTTT,CASSLGLAGVNTQYF
TRBV5-8,NA,TRBJ1-1,NA,TGTGCCAGCAGCCCCCGCCCCCCAGGGTGGAACACTGAAGCTTTCTTT,CASSPRPPGWNTEAFF
TRBV5-1,NA,TRBJ2-4,NA,TGCGCCAGCAGCTTCGTTCGGGTCGGCCAAAACATTCAGTACTTC,CASSFVRVGQNIQYF
TRBV6-5,NA,TRBJ1-2,TRBD1,TGTGCCAGCAGTGAAACAGGGGTCTATGGCTACACCTTC,CASSETGVYGYTF
TRBV19,NA,TRBJ1-5,NA,TGTGCCAGTAGATTTCAGCTGGCAGGGCGTAATCAGCCCCAGCATTTT,CASRFQLAGRNQPQHF
TRBV10-3,NA,TRBJ2-3,NA,TGTGCCATCAGTGAGGGACTTCGCACAGATACGCAGTATTTT,CAISEGLRTDTQYF
TRBV18,NA,TRBJ1-1,NA,TGTGCCAGCTCACCACGGGCAGTGCACATGAACACTGAAGCTTTCTTT,CASSPRAVHMNTEAFF
TRBV29-1,few,TRBJ2-6,TRBD2,TGCAGCGTTGAAGTGGGAGGGCCCTCTGGGGCCAACGTCCTGACTTTC,CSVEVGGPSGANVLTF
TRBV30,NA,TRBJ1-4,TRBD1,TGTGCCTGGAGCAACAGGGGTAATGAAAAACTGTTTTTT,CAWSNRGNEKLFF
TRBV5-1,NA,TRBJ2-7,TRBD1,TGCGCCAGCAGCTTGGGAAGGTTCGGGACAGGGAGCGAGCAGTACTTC,CASSLGRFGTGSEQYF
TRBV7-3,NA,TRBJ1-4,TRBD1,TGTGCCAGCAGCGGCAGGGGGGTGCGTGAAAAACTGTTTTTT,CASSGRGVREKLFF
TRBV6-1,NA,TRBJ2-7,TRBD1,TGTGCCAGCAGTGAAGGGGACAGCTCCTACGAGCAGTACTTC,CASSEGDSSYEQYF
TRBV30,once,TRBJ2-7,NA,TGTGCCTGGAGTGGCGGGCTTTACTACGAGCAGTACTTC,CAWSGGLYYEQYF
TRBV28,NA,TRBJ2-7,NA,TGTGCCAGCAGTTCATTCGGGACACTGAGCTCCTACGAGCAGTACTTC,CASSSFGTLSSYEQYF
TRBV29-1,NA,TRBJ2-5,NA,TGCAGCGTCGCCAGACAAGAGACCCAGTACTTC,CSVARQETQYF
TRBV7-9,NA,TRBJ2-3,TRBD2,TGTGCCAGCAGCATGCGGGAGGCTGGGTTCGATACGCAGTATTTT,CASSMREAGFDTQYF
TRBV30,once,TRBJ2-3,NA,TGTGCCTGGAAGGTCCAGGGAACGACAGATACGCAGTATTTT,CAWKVQGTTDTQYF
TRBV27,NA,TRBJ2-5,NA,TGTGCCAGCAGTTTAACTATTAGGGGAGAGACCCAGTACTTC,CASSLTIRGETQYF
TRBV28,NA,TRBJ1-2,NA,TGTGCCAGCGGCCCCGGGACACAAGCTTATGGCTACACCTTC,CASGPGTQAYGYTF
TRBV10-3,NA,TRBJ1-2,TRBD1,TGTGCCATCAGTGAGGACAGGGGGCCTGGCTACACCTTC,CAISEDRGPGYTF
TRBV10-3,NA,TRBJ2-2,TRBD2,TGTGCCATCGGTCTAGCGGAGAACACCGGGGAGCTGTTTTTT,CAIGLAENTGELFF
TRBV28,few,TRBJ2-2,NA,TGTGCCGGGCGCCGGACAGTGGACACCGGGGAGCTGTTTTTT,CAGRRTVDTGELFF
TRBV2,once,TRBJ2-5,TRBD2,TGTGCCAGCAGTGGCCTAGCGGGAGTAGGAGAGACCCAGTACTTC,CASSGLAGVGETQYF
TRBV25-1,NA,TRBJ2-7,TRBD1,TGTGCCAGCTGGGGACAGGCTGCAATCGCTAGCTCCTACGAGCAGTACTTC,CASWGQAAIASSYEQYF
TRBV7-9,NA,TRBJ2-3,TRBD2,TGTGCCAGCAGCCGGGGGCACTTGACTAGCGGACCAACAGATACGCAGTATTTT,CASSRGHLTSGPTDTQYF
TRBV28,NA,TRBJ1-1,NA,TGTGCCAGCAGTTTACGGGGGGCGGGCCGGGCCCCCCTGCCTAACACTGAAGCTTTCTTT,CASSLRGAGRAPLPNTEAFF
TRBV2,NA,TRBJ2-1,NA,TGTGCCAGCAGTACAAAAGAGCAGTTCTTC,CASSTKEQFF
TRBV6-4,once,TRBJ1-2,NA,TGTGCCAGCAGCCGAGGGGAGGTGGAAAACTATGGCTACACCTTC,CASSRGEVENYGYTF
TRBV6-6,NA,TRBJ1-2,TRBD1,TGTGCCAGCAGTCAAATGCCCGACAGGGCTCATGGCTACACCTTC,CASSQMPDRAHGYTF
TRBV6-5,NA,TRBJ2-3,NA,TGTGCCAGCGGCCAGGGGTTTCAGGGCACAGATACGCAGTATTTT,CASGQGFQGTDTQYF
TRBV5-1,NA,TRBJ2-7,NA,TGCGCCAGCAGCTGGGCCGGGGTGGGGGAGCAGTACTTC,CASSWAGVGEQYF
TRBV6-6,NA,TRBJ2-5,TRBD2,TGTGCCAGCAGCTTCGGACTAGCGGGAGGAGGAGCCCAGTACTTC,CASSFGLAGGGAQYF
TRBV9,NA,TRBJ2-5,NA,TGTGCCAGCAGCCCTCGGTCAGTCTCCAGGGAGACCCAGTACTTC,CASSPRSVSRETQYF
TRBV27,NA,TRBJ2-1,TRBD2,TGTGCCAGCAGTTGGGACTACACTTACAATGAGCAGTTCTTC,CASSWDYTYNEQFF